The clone carrying this T cell receptor (beta chain) was observed a few times. Its antigen is undetermined. The data derive from a study of beta chain features in type 1 diabetes. Expressed TCRB transcripts were sequenced after all isolated RNA was converted to cDNA. The method was immunoSEQ multiplex PCR; TCRdb's version includes in-frame clones alone and lacks a portion of them. The sample shows over 200,000 clones, 9.5% to 13% of them seen only once. Study-wide results and limits: Patients showed naive, central memory and Treg TCRB repertoires that appeared more similar than those of healthy donors. The study left unresolved whether HLA type influences TCRB rearrangement. In all four CD4+ subsets, TCRB CDR3 length was significantly, moderately reduced in type 1 diabetes.

Germline loops: CDR1 SGHTA, CDR2 FQGTGA. With V trimmed by 5 bases and J by 5 bases, 8 bases remained unmatched. This CDR3 has 14 residues. The chain joins TRBV7-3 to TRBJ2-5; 7 bases are shared with TRBD1. The sample was naive CD4+ T cells from blood. This sequence originates from a man aged 25-45 years with type 1 diabetes. The CDR3 is CASSLRQGRETQYF. DNA for the CDR3: TGTGCCAGCAGCCTCCGACAGGGAAGGGAGACCCAGTACTTC.